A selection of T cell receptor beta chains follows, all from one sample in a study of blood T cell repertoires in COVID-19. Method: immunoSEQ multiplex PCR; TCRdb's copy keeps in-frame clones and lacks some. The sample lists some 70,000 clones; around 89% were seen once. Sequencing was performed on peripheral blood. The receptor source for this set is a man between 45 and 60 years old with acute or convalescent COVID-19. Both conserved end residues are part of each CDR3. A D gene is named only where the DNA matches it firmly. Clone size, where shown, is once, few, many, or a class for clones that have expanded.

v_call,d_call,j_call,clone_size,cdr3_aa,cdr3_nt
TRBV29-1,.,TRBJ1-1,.,CSVRAGGTEAFF,TGCAGCGTTCGGGCGGGGGGCACTGAAGCTTTCTTT
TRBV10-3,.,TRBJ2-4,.,CAKPGIAKNIQYF,TGTGCCAAACCCGGGATAGCCAAAAACATTCAGTACTTC
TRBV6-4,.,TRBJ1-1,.,CASSEQIGRTGEAFF,TGTGCCAGCAGTGAACAAATCGGTAGAACAGGTGAAGCTTTCTTT
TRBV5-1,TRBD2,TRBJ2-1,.,CASSRTSGSNEQFF,TGCGCCAGCAGCCGAACTAGCGGGAGCAATGAGCAGTTCTTC
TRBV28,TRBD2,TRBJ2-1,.,CASSLALAGGHEQFF,TGTGCCAGCAGTTTAGCACTAGCGGGAGGGCACGAGCAGTTCTTC
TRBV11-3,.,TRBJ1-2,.,CASSPTQPRGYTF,TGTGCCAGCAGCCCAACACAACCTAGAGGCTACACCTTC
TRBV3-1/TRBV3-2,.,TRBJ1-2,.,CASSQAEGRAYGYTF,TGTGCCAGCAGCCAAGCCGAGGGCAGAGCCTATGGCTACACCTTC
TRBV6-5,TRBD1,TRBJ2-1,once,CASSQSGTGLDEQFF,TGTGCCAGCAGCCAATCCGGGACAGGGCTCGATGAGCAGTTCTTC
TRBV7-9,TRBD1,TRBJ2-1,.,CASSSLGQEGGEQFF,TGTGCCAGCAGCTCCCTGGGACAGGAGGGAGGTGAGCAGTTCTTC
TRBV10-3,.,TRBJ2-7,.,CAIKQGPSYEQYF,TGTGCCATTAAACAGGGCCCCTCCTACGAGCAGTACTTC
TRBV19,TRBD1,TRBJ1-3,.,CASSLTGSGNTIYF,TGTGCCAGTAGCTTGACAGGGAGTGGAAACACCATATATTTT
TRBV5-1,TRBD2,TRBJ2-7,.,CASSWGTSGNYEQYF,TGCGCCAGCAGCTGGGGGACTAGCGGGAACTACGAGCAGTACTTC
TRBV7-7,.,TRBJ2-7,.,CASTQRGRVSYEQYF,TGTGCCAGCACCCAGAGGGGGAGGGTCTCCTACGAGCAGTACTTC
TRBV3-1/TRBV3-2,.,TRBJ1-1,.,CASSQWGDTEAFF,TGTGCCAGCAGCCAATGGGGGGACACTGAAGCTTTCTTT
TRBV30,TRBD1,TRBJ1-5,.,CAWSRQGVVQPQHF,TGTGCCTGGAGTCGACAGGGGGTTGTTCAGCCCCAGCATTTT
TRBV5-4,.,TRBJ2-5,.,CASSLGGAQETQYF,TGTGCCAGCAGCTTAGGGGGGGCCCAAGAGACCCAGTACTTC
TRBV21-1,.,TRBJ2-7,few,CASSKVYSEQYF,TGTGCCAGCAGCAAAGTCTATTCCGAGCAGTACTTC
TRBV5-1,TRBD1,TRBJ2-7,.,CASSHTGVDYEQYF,TGCGCCAGCAGCCACACAGGGGTCGACTACGAGCAGTACTTC
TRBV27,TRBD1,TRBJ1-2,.,CASSLLLGGGYGYTF,TGTGCCAGCAGTTTACTTCTAGGGGGCGGCTATGGCTACACCTTC
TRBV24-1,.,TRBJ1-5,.,CATSDHRVQPQHF,TGTGCCACCAGTGATCACAGGGTTCAGCCCCAGCATTTT
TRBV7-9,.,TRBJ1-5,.,CASSQDPAGGPQHF,TGTGCCAGCAGCCAGGATCCCGCGGGGGGGCCCCAGCATTTT
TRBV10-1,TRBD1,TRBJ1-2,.,CASSRDRDYGYTF,TGCGCCAGCAGCCGGGACAGGGACTATGGCTACACCTTC
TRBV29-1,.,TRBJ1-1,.,CSVMTQNTEAFF,TGCAGCGTCATGACACAGAACACTGAAGCTTTCTTT
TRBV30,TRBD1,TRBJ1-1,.,CAWSRTGDTEAFF,TGTGCCTGGAGCCGAACAGGGGACACTGAAGCTTTCTTT
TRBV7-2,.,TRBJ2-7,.,CASSLVTAREQYF,TGTGCCAGCAGCTTAGTGACAGCGCGAGAGCAGTACTTC
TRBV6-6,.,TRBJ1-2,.,CASRLVNYGYTF,TGTGCCAGCAGACTGGTTAACTATGGCTACACCTTC
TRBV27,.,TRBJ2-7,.,CATPRSSYEQYF,TGTGCCACCCCGAGGTCCTCCTACGAGCAGTACTTC
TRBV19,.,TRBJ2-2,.,CASSFSRVSHDGELFF,TGTGCCAGTAGTTTCAGCAGGGTCTCGCACGACGGGGAGCTGTTTTTT
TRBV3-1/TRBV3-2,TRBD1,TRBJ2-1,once,CASSRMTGGNEQFF,TGTGCCAGCAGCCGAATGACAGGGGGGAATGAGCAGTTCTTC
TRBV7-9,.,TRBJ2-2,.,CASSLAQGGNTGELFF,TGTGCCAGCAGCTTAGCTCAGGGCGGCAACACCGGGGAGCTGTTTTTT
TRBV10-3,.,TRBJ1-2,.,CAISETRDTNYGYTF,TGTGCCATCAGTGAGACAAGGGACACCAATTATGGCTACACCTTC
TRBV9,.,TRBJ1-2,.,CASSVGRAVDNGYTF,TGTGCCAGCAGTGTCGGGAGGGCGGTTGATAATGGCTACACCTTC
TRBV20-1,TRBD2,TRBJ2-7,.,CSASSGTTSYEQYF,TGCAGTGCTAGTTCCGGGACTACATCTTACGAGCAGTACTTC
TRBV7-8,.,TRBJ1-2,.,CASSFGHNYGYTF,TGTGCCAGCAGCTTTGGACACAACTATGGCTACACCTTC
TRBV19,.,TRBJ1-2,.,CASSVNRNYGYTF,TGTGCCAGTAGTGTCAACAGGAACTATGGCTACACCTTC
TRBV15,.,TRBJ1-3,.,CATSREAGGNTIYF,TGTGCCACCAGCAGAGAAGCAGGTGGAAACACCATATATTTT
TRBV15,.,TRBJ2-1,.,CATSRALTSSYNEQFF,TGTGCCACCAGCAGAGCGCTCACGAGCTCCTACAATGAGCAGTTCTTC
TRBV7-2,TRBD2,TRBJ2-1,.,CASSSGLAYNEQFF,TGTGCCAGCAGCTCCGGACTAGCGTACAATGAGCAGTTCTTC
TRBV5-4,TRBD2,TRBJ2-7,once,CASSLGGGRALGGHEQYF,TGTGCCAGCAGCTTGGGGGGCGGGAGGGCCCTAGGGGGCCACGAGCAGTACTTC
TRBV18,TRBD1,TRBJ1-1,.,CASSKGQGLTEAFF,TGTGCCAGCTCGAAAGGACAGGGATTGACTGAAGCTTTCTTT
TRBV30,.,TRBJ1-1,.,CAWSVSGRSGAFF,TGTGCCTGGAGCGTGTCGGGTAGAAGCGGAGCTTTCTTT
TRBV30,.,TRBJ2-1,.,CAWKTLGTYNEQFF,TGTGCCTGGAAGACTCTAGGTACCTACAATGAGCAGTTCTTC
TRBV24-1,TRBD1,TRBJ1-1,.,CATSDLPGQGANTEAFF,TGTGCCACCAGTGATTTACCGGGACAGGGGGCGAACACTGAAGCTTTCTTT
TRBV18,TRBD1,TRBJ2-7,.,CASSQGVGPYEQYF,TGTGCCAGCTCGCAGGGGGTTGGTCCCTACGAGCAGTACTTC
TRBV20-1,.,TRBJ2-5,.,CSAPAGETQYF,TGCAGTGCGCCTGCCGGGGAGACCCAGTACTTC
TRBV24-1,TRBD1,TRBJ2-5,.,CATSRRQGETQYF,TGTGCCACCAGTCGGCGACAGGGAGAGACCCAGTACTTC